This T cell receptor beta chain originates from a study of shared clonotypes between healthy human individuals. This CDR3 has 16 amino acids. With 2 bases removed from V and 5 bases from J, the gap between germline ends came to 19 bases. Germline lookup yields CDR1 MGHRA and CDR2 YSYEKL. Profiled with immunoSEQ multiplex PCR; TCRdb holds only in-frame clones, not every one. The sample yields about 460,000 clones, approximately 77% seen once. Many counts were recorded for this clone. Additional DNA sequences in this sample encode the identical CDR3. Genomic DNA, for the unsorted samples, came from tens of millions of PBMCs.

This clonotype originated in a woman between 40 and 55 years old in good health. Some clones in this sample may be carry-over from other donors' samples. The V and J genes are TRBV4-1 and TRBJ2-7; perhaps TRBD2 as D (5 bases). What was sequenced was PBMCs. The CDR3 loop reads CASSQSGIKNTHEQYF. The CDR3 nucleotides are TGCGCCAGCAGCCAAAGCGGTATTAAGAACACACACGAGCAGTACTTC.